This paragraph reports one T cell receptor (beta chain). The antigen it binds to is not known. No base quality values were provided; no much bigger clone lies one nucleotide off. The entry originates in a study of cytomegalovirus exposure and HLA in healthy donors (TCRdb year 2017). Looking at the study overall: An earlier analysis of a few hundred of the donors reported 276 Gb of sequence data and around 120 million unique TCR beta sequences obtained from around 170 million T cells. Roughly 300 gigabases of sequencing data and around 87 million unique TCR sequences were included in an early release covering about 700 HLA-typed donors. Of the approximately 400 genotyped donors, around 81% fell in the genetic ancestry cluster associated with self-reported Caucasian donors. The study was designed to test whether signatures of past pathogen exposure could be identified by cataloging public T cell receptors. The study profiled the T cell repertoires of about 640 subjects by immunosequencing and related them to cytomegalovirus serostatus. Besides the first cohort of roughly 640 subjects, a separate validation cohort made up of roughly 120 different subjects was used. The study combined high-throughput TCR immunosequencing, statistical association of individual TCRs with disease status, and machine learning to predict cytomegalovirus infection status. A later analysis re-analyzed previously published TCR beta repertoires from about 600 donors and added high-resolution HLA genotyping to study TCR occurrence patterns. Rather than using new phenotypic data, the later analysis identified candidate immune exposures from TCR beta sequences and from how often those sequences occurred across donors. In an earlier analysis of around 540 of the donors, high-throughput TCR beta sequencing was used to judge whether each TCR beta V gene segment behaved as functional or pseudogenic. Donor age, sex, ethnicity and CMV serostatus were compiled alongside the repertoire data. In a later genetic analysis, genome-wide SNP genotypes for about three fifths of the 666 donors were used, and that subset was treated as a discovery cohort. Every repertoire in the discovery cohort had been generated on one and the same sequencing platform. Class I and class II HLA loci were covered by the typing at four-digit resolution. Typing coverage varied by locus: roughly 629-640 donors for A, B, C, DRB1 and DQB1; about 520 for DQA1; 600 to 610 for DPA1; 450 to 480 for DPB1. Roughly 5 DR-DQ haplotypes were handled as single units for association and clustering because linkage in the cohort was strong. Among around 400 genotyped donors of the cohort, an average of about 240,000 unique TCR beta nucleotide sequences was sequenced per donor, of which approximately 19% were non-productive. Points the paper makes about the study in general: A cluster of highly shared sequence variants was judged likely to be a technical artifact of the sequencing pipeline. Correlated functional status among segregating V segments might reflect linkage disequilibrium, but an unknown experimental factor could not be ruled out. The classifier was reported to diagnose cytomegalovirus status with high specificity and sensitivity in both the original and validation cohorts. The study listed approximately 150 TCR beta chains as associated with cytomegalovirus. A further reported finding was that TCR beta sequences accurately predicted the HLA-A and HLA-B alleles for most subjects in the first cohort. Because counts were too low, about 18 rarely observed V segments, including chromosome 9 orphons, were excluded from the earlier analysis of some 540 of the donors. A few of the identified cytomegalovirus-associated TCR beta chains were confirmed in vitro to be specific for cytomegalovirus antigens. In a later analysis, HLA-associated TCR beta chains were found to be more clonally expanded and to have lower generation probabilities than equally common non-associated chains. In an earlier analysis of under 600 of the donors, most TCR beta V segments were observed in productive rearrangements about 87% or about 30% of the time, broadly matching IMGT annotations. According to the authors, the approach could potentially be generalized to other disease states and immunological phenotypes. Roughly uniform sequencing depth across donors was assumed in presence/absence analyses, although this assumption may not hold. When HLA alleles, especially DR and DQ, strongly co-occurred, attributing TCR associations to individual alleles was difficult. A later analysis found that most CMV-associated TCR beta chains appeared HLA-restricted, with HLA associations seemingly driven largely by CMV exposure. At a false discovery rate of 0.05, a later analysis linked under 20,000 TCR beta sequences to specific HLA alleles. According to a later genetic analysis, donors in an Asian-associated ancestry cluster had fewer N-insertions in productive TCRs than the approximately 610-donor mean. This cohort had only TCR beta chains sequenced, and the lack of alpha or paired-chain data limited which features could be detected. While some public TCRs were present in many individuals, most TCR sequences turned up only very rarely across donors. Immune exposure information for the cohort was limited to CMV serostatus. In a later analysis, TCR association rates were found to vary across HLA loci, with the most associated TCRs seen for DRB1 alleles and the fewest for HLA-C alleles. A later genetic analysis associated a missense DCLRE1C variant with V-gene and J-gene trimming of TCR beta chains, and an independent cohort replicated the association. Because some donors lacked HLA typing at each locus, the association tests relied only on the typed subset. A later analysis reported that several top co-occurrence clusters appeared linked to parvovirus B19, influenza, CMV and Epstein-Barr virus. Because the 87-base-pair reads could not distinguish some IMGT-functional V segments, including TRBV6-2 and TRBV6-3, those segments were excluded.

The CDR3 holds 14 amino acids from the cysteine to the phenylalanine. Of all the DNA, just the CDR3 is kept, 42 bases in frame from base 1. The junction carries 10 bases between V and J, which are trimmed by 2 bases and 3 bases respectively. CDR1 is given as GTSNPN and CDR2 as SVGIG, both from the germline V gene (reference sequence). Library creation used the immunoSEQ multiplex PCR assay. The multiplex PCR relied on a mix of 60 forward primers for TCR Vbeta segments and 13 reverse primers for TCR Jbeta segments. Amplification of the CDR3 region of rearranged TCR beta genes was performed with a multiplex PCR assay on genomic DNA. On the Illumina HiSeq System, the amplified TCR beta libraries were sequenced as 87-base-pair reads. For the original study's pipeline: Across the 700 or so repertoires, a later analysis counted about 81 million unique TCR beta chains, roughly 11 million of which were shared by at least two donors. A nearest-neighbor algorithm error-corrected the raw reads and collapsed the reads into unique sequences, merging closely related sequences to remove PCR and sequencing errors. CDR3 sequences were aligned to IMGT reference sequences to assign V, D and J gene segments. For a sequence to be retained, a match of at least six nucleotides was required to both a V gene segment and a J gene segment. A rearrangement was called productive if the CDR3 had no stop codons and remained in frame with V and J, and every other rearrangement was called non-productive. Following IMGT convention, CDR3 was defined as the stretch from the second conserved V-encoded cysteine to the conserved J-encoded phenylalanine. Sequences without an unambiguous match to a single V gene segment were excluded from the earlier analysis of over 500 of the donors. In an earlier analysis of a few hundred of the donors, a V segment was called functional when productive rearrangements were above 56.7%, and segregating when the standard deviation between donors exceeded 5%. A statistical classification framework was built to diagnose cytomegalovirus status from the catalog of TCR beta chain sequences. In a later analysis, TCR nucleotide sequences were compared against IMGT/GENE-DB human TR gene sequences so that V and J genes could be assigned. Using the TCRdist pipeline, a later analysis assigned CDR3 sequences along with most-parsimonious VDJ recombination scenarios. In a later analysis, every TCR beta chain was defined by the combination of its CDR3 amino acid sequence and its V-gene family, and reads without a unique V-gene family were dropped. To address suspected cross-contamination and a sequencing artifact, a later analysis removed 592 highly shared, low-generation-probability nucleotide sequences. In a later analysis, a clonal expansion index for each public chain was calculated from normalized within-repertoire ranks of inferred template counts. In a later analysis, generation probabilities were computed with a VDJ recombination model fitted to out-of-frame rearrangements, and the resulting probabilities were checked against IGoR. In a later analysis, hypergeometric tests were used to score TCR-TCR, TCR-HLA and TCR-CMV co-occurrence, with a repertoire-size bias correction applied to TCR pairs. A later analysis estimated false discovery rates by permuting HLA or CMV assignments 20 times. A later analysis grouped co-occurring TCRs with DBSCAN, adding TCRdist sequence similarity when clustering within HLA-allele-positive subsets. Co-occurrence clustering excluded repertoires with fewer than 30,000 or more than 120,000 public chains, plus five with anomalous nucleotide sharing. The clones in this table, taken by TCRdb from immuneACCESS, are in-frame only. Not every clone is retained; where verified, under half of the shortfall comes from an unresolved V gene, and the cause of the rest is unknown. V, J and clone size derive from that table, while D and trimming were established from the DNA sequence. The sample profile shows roughly 200,000 clones; 75% to 90% of them were found once. The ten largest clones take up roughly 1.3% of the sample.

The cohort consisted of 666 healthy bone marrow donors. Cohort members were all nominally healthy when sampled, although unrecorded immune exposures were likely present. The donor tested CMV seronegative, placing the donor among the 300 to 450 seronegative members of the cohort. A peripheral blood sample was provided by each donor, and peripheral blood mononuclear cells were used for TCR beta sequencing. Genomic DNA extraction from the blood cell samples was performed with the Qiagen DNeasy Blood Extraction Kit. The rearrangement joined TRBV30 to TRBJ2-2, and possibly TRBD2, on 5 matching bases. This receptor was obtained from a man younger than 40 in good health and CMV-seronegative. Input material: PBMCs. The DNA sequence reads TGTGCCTGGAGTTGGAGGTCCCACACCGGGGAGCTGTTTTTT. Its product reads: CAWSWRSHTGELFF.